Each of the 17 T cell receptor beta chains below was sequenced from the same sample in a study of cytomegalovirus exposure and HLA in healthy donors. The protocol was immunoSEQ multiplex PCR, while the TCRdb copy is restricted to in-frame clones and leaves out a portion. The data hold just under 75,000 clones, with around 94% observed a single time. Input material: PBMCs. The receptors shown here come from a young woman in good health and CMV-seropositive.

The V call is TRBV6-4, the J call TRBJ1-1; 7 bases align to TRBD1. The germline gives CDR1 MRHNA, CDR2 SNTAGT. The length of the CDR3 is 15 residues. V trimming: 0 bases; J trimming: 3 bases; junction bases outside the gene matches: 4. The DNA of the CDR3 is TGTGCCAGCAGTGACTCGACAGGGCGGGACACTGAAGCTTTCTTT. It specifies CASSDSTGRDTEAFF.

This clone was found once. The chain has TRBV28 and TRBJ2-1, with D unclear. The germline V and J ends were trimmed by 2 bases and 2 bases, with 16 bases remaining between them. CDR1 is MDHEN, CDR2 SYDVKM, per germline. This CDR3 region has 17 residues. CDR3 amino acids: CASSLTWPRGAYNEQFF. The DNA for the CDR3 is TGTGCCAGCAGTTTAACGTGGCCAAGAGGCGCCTACAATGAGCAGTTCTTC.

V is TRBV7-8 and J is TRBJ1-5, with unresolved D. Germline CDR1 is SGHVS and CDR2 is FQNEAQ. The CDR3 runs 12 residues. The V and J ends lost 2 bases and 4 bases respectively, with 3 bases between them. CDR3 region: CASSLTNQPQHF. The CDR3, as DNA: TGTGCCAGCAGCTTAACTAATCAGCCCCAGCATTTT.

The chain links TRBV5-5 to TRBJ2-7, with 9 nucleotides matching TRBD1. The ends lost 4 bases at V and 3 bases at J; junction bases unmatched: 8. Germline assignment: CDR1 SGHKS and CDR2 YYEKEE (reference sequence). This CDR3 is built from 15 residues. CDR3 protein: CASSTRTGAFYEQYF. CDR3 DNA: TGTGCCAGCAGCACGAGGACAGGGGCATTCTACGAGCAGTACTTC.

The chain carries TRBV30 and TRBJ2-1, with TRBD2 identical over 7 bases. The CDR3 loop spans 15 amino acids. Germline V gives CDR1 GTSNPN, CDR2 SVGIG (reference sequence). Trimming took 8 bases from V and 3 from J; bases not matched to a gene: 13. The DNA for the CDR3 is TGTGCCCGAAGCGCCGGACTAGGCTTCTACAATGAGCAGTTCTTC. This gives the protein CARSAGLGFYNEQFF.

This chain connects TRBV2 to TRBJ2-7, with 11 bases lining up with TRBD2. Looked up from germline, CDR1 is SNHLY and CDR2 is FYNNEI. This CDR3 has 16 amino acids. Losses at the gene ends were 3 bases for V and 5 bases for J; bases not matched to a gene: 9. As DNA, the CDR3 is TGTGCCAGCAGTGATGACGGGCTAGCGGGAGGCCACGAGCAGTACTTC. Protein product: CASSDDGLAGGHEQYF.

The CDR3 nucleotides are TGTGCCAGTAGTATAGCGGGAGTAGGTAGTCGGTACGAGCAGTACTTC. Translating gives CASSIAGVGSRYEQYF. This chain uses TRBV19 with TRBJ2-7, with a tentative D call TRBD2 (6 bases). The CDR3 loop spans 16 amino acids. Per germline, CDR1 LNHDA and CDR2 SQIVND (reference sequence). Between the trimmed V and J ends, which lost 1 base and 4 bases, there was a span of 17 bases.

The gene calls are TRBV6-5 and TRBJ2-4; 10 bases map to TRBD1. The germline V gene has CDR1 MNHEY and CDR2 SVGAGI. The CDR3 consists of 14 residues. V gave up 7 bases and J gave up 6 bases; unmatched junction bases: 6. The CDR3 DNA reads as TGTGCCAGCATCGAAAGGACAGGGGGAAACATTCAGTACTTC. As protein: CASIERTGGNIQYF.

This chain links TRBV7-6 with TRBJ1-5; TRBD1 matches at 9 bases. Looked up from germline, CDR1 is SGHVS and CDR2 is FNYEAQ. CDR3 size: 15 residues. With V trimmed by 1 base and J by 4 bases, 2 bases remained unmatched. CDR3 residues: CASSLGDRVNQPQHF. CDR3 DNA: TGTGCCAGCAGCTTAGGGGACAGGGTGAATCAGCCCCAGCATTTT.

CDR3 DNA sequence: TGTGCCAGCAGCGTAGGCCTAGACCCGCGGGAGCAGTACTTC. Translated, it gives CASSVGLDPREQYF. The chain is built from TRBV9 and TRBJ2-7; D is undetermined. The CDR3 totals 14 residues. Germline V gene lookup returns CDR1 SGDLS and CDR2 YYNGEE. Trimming cost V 0 bases and J 7 bases, with 14 bases left between them.

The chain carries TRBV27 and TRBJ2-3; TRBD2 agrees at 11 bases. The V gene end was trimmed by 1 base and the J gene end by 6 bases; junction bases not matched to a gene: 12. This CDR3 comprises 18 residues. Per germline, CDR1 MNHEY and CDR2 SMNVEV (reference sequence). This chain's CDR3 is CASSLYSRSGGAVDTQYF. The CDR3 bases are TGTGCCAGCAGTTTATATTCCCGTAGCGGGGGGGCCGTGGATACGCAGTATTTT.

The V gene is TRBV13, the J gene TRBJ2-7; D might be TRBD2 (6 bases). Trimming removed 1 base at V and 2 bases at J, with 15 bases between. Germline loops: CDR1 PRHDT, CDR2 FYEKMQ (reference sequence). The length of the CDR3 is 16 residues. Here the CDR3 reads CASSLARRGRAYEQYF. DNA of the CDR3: TGTGCCAGCAGCTTAGCGAGGAGGGGCAGGGCCTACGAGCAGTACTTC.

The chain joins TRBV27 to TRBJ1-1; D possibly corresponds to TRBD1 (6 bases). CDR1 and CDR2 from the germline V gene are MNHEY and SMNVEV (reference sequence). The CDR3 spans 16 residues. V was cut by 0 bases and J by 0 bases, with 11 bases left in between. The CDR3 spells CASSLSQGAMNTEAFF. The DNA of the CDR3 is TGTGCCAGCAGTTTATCACAGGGAGCCATGAACACTGAAGCTTTCTTT.

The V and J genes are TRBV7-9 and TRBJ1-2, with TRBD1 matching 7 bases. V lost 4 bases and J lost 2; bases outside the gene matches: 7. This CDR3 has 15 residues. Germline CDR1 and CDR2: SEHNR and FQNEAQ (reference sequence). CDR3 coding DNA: TGTGCCAGCAGCTATGGGACAGTAGGCAACTATGGCTACACCTTC. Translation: CASSYGTVGNYGYTF.

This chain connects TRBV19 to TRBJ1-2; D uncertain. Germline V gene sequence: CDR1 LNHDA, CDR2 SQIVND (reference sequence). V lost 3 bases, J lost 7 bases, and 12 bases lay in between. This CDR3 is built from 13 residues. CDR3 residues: CASSMMPRGGYTF. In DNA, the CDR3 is TGTGCCAGTAGTATGATGCCTCGGGGTGGCTACACCTTC.

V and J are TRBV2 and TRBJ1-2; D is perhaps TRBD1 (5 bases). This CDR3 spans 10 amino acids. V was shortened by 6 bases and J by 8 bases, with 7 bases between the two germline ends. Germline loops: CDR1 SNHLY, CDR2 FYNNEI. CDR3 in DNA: TGTGCCAGCAGGGGGCGCGGCTACACCTTC. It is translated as CASRGRGYTF.

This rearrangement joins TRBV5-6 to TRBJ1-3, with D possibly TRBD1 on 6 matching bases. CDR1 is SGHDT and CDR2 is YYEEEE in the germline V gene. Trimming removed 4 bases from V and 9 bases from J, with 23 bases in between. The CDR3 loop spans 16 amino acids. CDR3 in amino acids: CASSQDPGHRISTIYF. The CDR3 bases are TGTGCCAGCAGCCAAGATCCGGGACACCGCATCAGCACCATATATTTT.